These 20 T cell receptor beta chains came from one sample sequenced in a study of blood T cells in healthy people across ages. Using a J-beta primer mix together with a sample-barcoded 5' primer, a second PCR was run for roughly 6 to 11 cycles. TCRdb ran MiXCR on the 5' RACE reads and lists one entry per CDR3 protein. The sample carries about 1.4 million distinct CDR3 sequences, 55% to 75% recorded once. The sample taken for sequencing was blood. The source is a man between 18 and 35 years old in good health.

The table lists this clonotype with a few counts. One junction end disagrees with the germline gene, perhaps due to a read error. The chain is built from TRBV6-6 and TRBJ1-2; 7 bases map to TRBD1. This CDR3 is built from 12 residues. The germline V gene encodes CDR1 MNHNY and CDR2 SVGAGI (reference sequence). CDR3: CASRGTGDGYTF. The CDR3 bases are TGCGCCAGCAGGGGCACAGGGGATGGCTACACCTTC.

Only one count was recorded for this clonotype. This sequence joins TRBV20-1 and TRBJ2-5; D call uncertain. The better agreement between TRBJ2-7 and the DNA end casts doubt on the J call. The CDR3 totals 15 residues. Per the germline V gene, CDR1 is DFQATT and CDR2 is SNEGSKA (reference sequence). The CDR3 spells CSASRKGPATYEQYF. CDR3 coding DNA: TGCAGTGCCTCGCGGAAAGGGCCAGCCACCTACGAGCAGTACTTC.

The rearrangement uses TRBV20-1 and TRBJ2-1; D might be TRBD2 (6 bases). CDR3 length: 15 amino acids. The germline CDR1 and CDR2 sequences are DFQATT and SNEGSKA (reference sequence). V was cut by 6 bases and J by 10 bases, with 25 bases left in between. The CDR3 loop is CSARPHSGSGWEQFF. CDR3 bases: TGCAGTGCCCGACCCCATAGCGGTTCAGGGTGGGAGCAGTTCTTC.

V usage is TRBV12-3 or TRBV12-4 and J usage is TRBJ1-2; TRBD1 might be the D (5 bases). The CDR3 is made up of 15 amino acids. V lost 1 base, J lost 6 bases, and 15 bases lay in between. The CDR3 nucleotides are TGTGCCAGCAGTTTAGTTCCAGGGCAAGATGATGGCTACACCTTC. Translating gives CASSLVPGQDDGYTF.

Notes on this clonotype: Its ends do not fully match the called genes, so a read error is possible. This chain uses TRBV28 with TRBJ2-7, with 7 bases matching TRBD2. This CDR3 contains 14 residues. Germline V gene sequence: CDR1 MDHEN, CDR2 SYDVKM. The CDR3: CASKEAGFPYELYF. The DNA of the CDR3 is TGTGCCAGCAAGGAAGCGGGGTTTCCCTACGAGCTGTACTTC. Together with reference TRBV28 and TRBJ2-7, the CDR3 gives the full variable domain: DVKVTQSSRYLVKRTGEKVFLECVQDMDHENMFWYRQDPGLGLRLIYFSYDVKMKEKGDIPEGYSVSREKKERFSLILESASTNQTSMYLCASKEAGFPYELYFGPGTRLTVT.

The rearrangement links TRBV14 to TRBJ1-4; 7 bases agree with TRBD1. Germline lookup yields CDR1 SGHDN and CDR2 FVKESK. V dropped 0 bases and J dropped 8; count of bases not matched to a gene: 12. The CDR3 contains 17 residues. The CDR3 DNA reads TGTGCCAGCAGCCAAGATCTCCCACAGGGGAGGGAGGAAAAACTGTTTTTT. As protein: CASSQDLPQGREEKLFF. Filled out from reference TRBV14 and TRBJ1-4, the complete variable domain reads EAGVTQFPSHSVIEKGQTVTLRCDPISGHDNLYWYRRVMGKEIKFLLHFVKESKQDESGMPNNRFLAERTGGTYSTLKVQPAELEDSGVYFCASSQDLPQGREEKLFFGSGTQLSVL.

The sample holds a few counts of this clonotype. J is TRBJ2-3 and V is TRBV25-1; a possible D gene is TRBD2 (6 bases). CDR3 length: 15 amino acids. Germline CDR1 reads MGHDK; CDR2 reads SYGVNS. Trimming cost V 3 bases and J 2 bases, with 12 bases left between them. The CDR3 DNA sequence: TGTGCCAGCAGTGATGTCGGGAGAAACACAGATACGCAGTATTTT. Its translation: CASSDVGRNTDTQYF.

CDR3 nucleotide sequence: TGTGCCAGCAGCCAAGATTACAGGGGAAACGAGCAGTACTTC. Its translation: CASSQDYRGNEQYF. The V gene is TRBV4-2, the J gene TRBJ2-7; the match to TRBD1 covers 7 bases. The CDR3 length is 14 residues. The V gene end was trimmed by 0 bases and the J gene end by 5 bases; junction bases not matched to a gene: 4. CDR1 and CDR2 (germline): LGHNA, YNFKEQ.

This clonotype was seen ten or more times. The chain combines TRBV6-1 with TRBJ2-7; D is uncertain. Trimming left V 4 bases short and J 1 base short, with 8 bases between. CDR1 and CDR2 from the germline V gene are MNHNS and SASEGT. CDR3 size: 13 residues. CDR3 in amino acids: CASSVGYSYEQYF. In nucleotides, the CDR3 is TGTGCCAGCAGTGTCGGATATTCCTACGAGCAGTACTTC.

Turning to this clonotype: One end of the junction is discordant with germline, which a read error may explain. The chain joins TRBV20-1 to TRBJ1-6; D is unresolved. The CDR3 is made up of 12 amino acids. The V gene's germline CDR1 is DFQATT and CDR2 SNEGSKA (reference sequence). The CDR3 loop is CRARDQRSPLHF. CDR3 DNA: TGCAGGGCTAGAGACCAAAGATCACCCCTCCACTTT.

The J gene is TRBJ2-1, the V gene TRBV5-4, with TRBD2 identical over 8 bases. The CDR3 runs 17 residues. The V and J ends lost 4 bases and 6 bases, in that order; junction bases with no gene match: 15. Per the germline V gene, CDR1 is SGHNT and CDR2 is YYREEE (reference sequence). CDR3 sequence (DNA): TGTGCCAGCAGCCACGCCTACGGGGGGGCTTTGACCAATGAGCAGTTCTTC. As protein: CASSHAYGGALTNEQFF.

J is TRBJ1-4 and V is TRBV7-9; D ambiguous. Germline V gives CDR1 SEHNR, CDR2 FQNEAQ (reference sequence). With 3 bases removed from V and 0 bases from J, the gap between germline ends came to 11 bases. The CDR3 extends over 16 amino acids. The CDR3 loop is CASSLQRSTTNEKLFF. The CDR3 nucleotides are TGTGCCAGCAGCTTGCAGCGCAGTACAACTAATGAAAAACTGTTTTTT.

The chain recombines TRBV11-2 with TRBJ2-5; maybe TRBD1 (5 bases). The DNA end favors TRBJ2-7, so the J call may be wrong. The germline V gene encodes CDR1 SGHAT and CDR2 FQNNGV. The CDR3 contains 17 residues. CDR3 in DNA: TGTGCCAGCAGCTTGGGCGACAGAGTCCTATTGGGCTACGAGCAGTACTTC. Translation gives CASSLGDRVLLGYEQYF.

This clonotype has just a few counts. This chain joins TRBV18 and TRBJ1-5; D not certain. Germline CDR1 and CDR2: KGHSH and LQKENI. Trimming removed 2 bases from V and 4 bases from J, with 15 bases in between. CDR3 length equals 16 residues. The CDR3 nucleotides are TGTGCCAGCTCACCAAGAGTTGACGGAGCGAATCAGCCCCAGCATTTT. It encodes CASSPRVDGANQPQHF.

This clonotype came up a few times. This chain links TRBV7-2 with TRBJ2-3; 10 nucleotides line up with TRBD2. Germline V gives CDR1 SGHTA, CDR2 FQGNSA. This CDR3 comprises 16 residues. The junction had 4 bases not matched to a gene; V was cut back by 3 bases and J by 1 base. CDR3 nucleotides: TGTGCCAGCAGCTTCTCTAGCGGGGGACGCACAGATACGCAGTATTTT. Translating it yields CASSFSSGGRTDTQYF.

The chain links TRBV20-1 to TRBJ2-2, with no clear D. CDR3 length: 12 amino acids. Germline V gene sequence: CDR1 DFQATT, CDR2 SNEGSKA (reference sequence). V shed 2 bases and J shed 7 bases, with 8 bases lying between them. CDR3 protein: CSARKASGELFF. The DNA for the CDR3 is TGCAGTGCTAGAAAGGCTAGCGGGGAGCTGTTTTTT.

The chain uses TRBV13 and TRBJ2-5, with 7 bases aligning to TRBD2. Germline loops: CDR1 PRHDT, CDR2 FYEKMQ (reference sequence). V lost 5 bases and J lost 2; bases outside the gene matches: 8. The CDR3 covers 15 residues. CDR3 loop: CASSLVLARQETQYF. CDR3 nucleotide sequence: TGTGCCAGCAGCCTCGTACTAGCGAGACAAGAGACCCAGTACTTC.

The chain uses TRBV10-3 and TRBJ1-1; D possibly corresponds to TRBD1 (5 bases). Per the germline V gene, CDR1 is ENHRY and CDR2 is SYGVKD. This CDR3 comprises 15 residues. Trimming left V 0 bases short and J 4 bases short, with 12 bases between. The DNA of the CDR3 is TGTGCCATCAGTGAGTCCTGGGGGAGTGGCACTGAAGCTTTCTTT. Its protein is CAISESWGSGTEAFF.

This clonotype has only a few counts. The CDR3 here is CASSEVERDNSPLHF. In DNA form, the CDR3 reads TGCGCCAGCAGTGAAGTGGAACGGGATAATTCACCCCTCCACTTT. The gene calls are TRBV10-2 and TRBJ1-6, with D hard to call. Deletions cut 3 bases from V and 5 bases from J, with 11 bases between. This CDR3 region has 15 residues. The V gene's germline CDR1 is WSHSY and CDR2 SAAADI.

This clonotype was counted a few times. The chain joins TRBV21-1 to TRBJ2-4; TRBD1 is taken as the D call from the table, unchecked against the DNA. TRBV21-1 corresponds to a pseudogene. The CDR3 length is 16 residues. In DNA, the CDR3 is TGTGCCAGCAGCAGGTCCCGGGACAGCGCCAAAAACATTCAGTACTTC. Residues: CASSRSRDSAKNIQYF.